A single T cell receptor (beta chain) is shown here with its context. This record comes from a study of early T cells in non-severe SARS-CoV-2 infection. Unique molecular identifier tags were affixed to discrete cDNA molecules. TCRdb re-called the 5' RACE reads through MiXCR, storing one row per CDR3 protein. This table holds 80,000 to 95,000 distinct CDR3 sequences, about 12% found once. Germline V gives CDR1 GTSNPN, CDR2 SVGIG (reference sequence). V was shortened by 1 base and J by 7 bases, with 13 bases between the two germline ends. The CDR3 is 13 residues long. V and J are TRBV30 and TRBJ2-5, with a possible D match to TRBD1 (5 bases). Source material: whole blood. The TCR sequence derives from an adult who was a healthcare worker with PCR-confirmed SARS-CoV-2 infection or an uninfected control (not recorded which). The CDR3 DNA is TGTGCCTGGAGTGACACCAGGGAAGGGACCCAGTACTTC. Protein sequence: CAWSDTREGTQYF.